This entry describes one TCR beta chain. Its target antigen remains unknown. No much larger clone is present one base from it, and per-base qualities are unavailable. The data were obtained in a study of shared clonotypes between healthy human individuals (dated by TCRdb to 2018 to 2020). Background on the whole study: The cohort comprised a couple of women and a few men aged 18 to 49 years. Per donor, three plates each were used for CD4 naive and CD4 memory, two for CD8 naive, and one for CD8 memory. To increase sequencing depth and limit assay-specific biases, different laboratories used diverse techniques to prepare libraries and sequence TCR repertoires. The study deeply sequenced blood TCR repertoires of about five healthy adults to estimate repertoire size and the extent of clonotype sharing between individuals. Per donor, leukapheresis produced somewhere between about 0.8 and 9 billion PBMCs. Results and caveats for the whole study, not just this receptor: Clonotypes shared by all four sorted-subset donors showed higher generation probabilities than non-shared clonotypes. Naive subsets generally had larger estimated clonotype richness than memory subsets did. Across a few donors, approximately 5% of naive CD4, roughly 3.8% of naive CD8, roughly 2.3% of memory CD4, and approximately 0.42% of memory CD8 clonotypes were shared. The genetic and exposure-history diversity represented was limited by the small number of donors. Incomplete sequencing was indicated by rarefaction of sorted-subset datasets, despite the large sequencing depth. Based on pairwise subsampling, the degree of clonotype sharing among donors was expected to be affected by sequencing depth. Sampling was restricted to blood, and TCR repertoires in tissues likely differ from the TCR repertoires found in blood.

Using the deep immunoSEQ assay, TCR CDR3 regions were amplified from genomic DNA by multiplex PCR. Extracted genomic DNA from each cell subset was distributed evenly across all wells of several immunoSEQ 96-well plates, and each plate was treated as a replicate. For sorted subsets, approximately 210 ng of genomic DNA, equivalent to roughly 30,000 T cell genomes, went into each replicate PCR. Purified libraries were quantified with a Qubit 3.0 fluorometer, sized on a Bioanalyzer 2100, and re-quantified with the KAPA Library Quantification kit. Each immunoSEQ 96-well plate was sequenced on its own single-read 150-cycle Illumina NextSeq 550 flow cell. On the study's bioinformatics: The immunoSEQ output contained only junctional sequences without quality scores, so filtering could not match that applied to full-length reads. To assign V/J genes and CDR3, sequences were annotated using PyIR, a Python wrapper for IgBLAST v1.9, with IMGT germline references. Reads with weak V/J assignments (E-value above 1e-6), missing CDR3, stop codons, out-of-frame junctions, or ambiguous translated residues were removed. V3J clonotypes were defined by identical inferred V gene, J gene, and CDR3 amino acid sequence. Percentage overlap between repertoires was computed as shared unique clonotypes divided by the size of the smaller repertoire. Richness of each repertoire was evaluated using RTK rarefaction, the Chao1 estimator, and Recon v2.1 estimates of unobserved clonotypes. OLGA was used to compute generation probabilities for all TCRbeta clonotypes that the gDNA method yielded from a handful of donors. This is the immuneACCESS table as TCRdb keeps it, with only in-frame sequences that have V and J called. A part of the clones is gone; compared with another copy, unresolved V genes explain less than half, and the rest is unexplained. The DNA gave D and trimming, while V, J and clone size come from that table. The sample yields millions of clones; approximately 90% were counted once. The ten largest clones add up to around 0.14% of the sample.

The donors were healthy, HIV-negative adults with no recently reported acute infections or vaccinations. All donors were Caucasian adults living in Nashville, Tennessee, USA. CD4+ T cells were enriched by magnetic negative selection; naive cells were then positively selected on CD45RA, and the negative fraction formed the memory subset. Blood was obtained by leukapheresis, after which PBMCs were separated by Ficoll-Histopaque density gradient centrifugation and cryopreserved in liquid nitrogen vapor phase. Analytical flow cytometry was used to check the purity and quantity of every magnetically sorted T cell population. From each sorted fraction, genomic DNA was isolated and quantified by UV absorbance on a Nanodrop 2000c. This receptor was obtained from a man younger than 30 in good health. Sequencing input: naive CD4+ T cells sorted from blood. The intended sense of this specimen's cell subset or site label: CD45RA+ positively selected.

The DNA reads as follows: TGTGCCAGCAGCTCTGAGACAGCCTACGAGCAGTACTTC. This gives the protein CASSSETAYEQYF. The V and J segments used are TRBV5-4 and TRBJ2-7; TRBD1 is a weak D gene call, 5 bases matching. The CDR3 starts with the cysteine, ends with the phenylalanine, and has 13 residues. Only the CDR3 portion is preserved as DNA: 39 bases, with reading frame beginning at the first base. The germline V gene (reference sequence) supplies CDR1 SGHNT and CDR2 YYREEE. Relative to germline, V is 3 bases shorter and J is 2 bases shorter, with 9 bases between their ends.